The subject of this entry is one T cell receptor beta chain. The antigen remains unidentified. The sample originates from a study of molecular identifiers for immune sequencing clone quantification. Study summary: In replicates, the authors split RNA from 20,000 or 100,000 naive CD8 cells five ways and sequenced four. Study-wide findings and caveats: Spiked-in Jurkat TCR RNA corresponding to one cell was reported as detectable against approximately 930,000 naive cells. Barcode collisions between identical TCR molecules could shrink estimates of highly expanded clone sizes.

Germline V gene data show CDR1 as SGHNT and CDR2 as YYREEE (reference sequence). CDR3 length: 14 residues. V dropped 5 bases and J dropped 5; count of bases not matched to a gene: 5. TCRdb used MiXCR to reprocess the PCR reads, holding one entry per CDR3 protein. The table records hundreds of thousands of distinct CDR3 sequences, roughly 24% of them present only once. The receptor was isolated from a human donor in good health. Some libraries in this study had Jurkat cell RNA spiked in. V gene TRBV5-4 combines with J gene TRBJ2-2; 8 bases are shared with TRBD2. The sequenced material came from naive CD8+ T cells from blood, with Jurkat cell RNA spiked in. Subset denoted: FACS-sorted CD8+CD4-CCR7+CD45RA+ naive T cells. In DNA, the CDR3 is TGTGCCAGCAGTCCGGGACTAGGAACCGGGGAGCTGTTTTTT. Translated: CASSPGLGTGELFF.